The 22 T cell receptor beta chains listed next were all sequenced from one sample in a study of blood T cell repertoires in COVID-19. Libraries were prepared by immunoSEQ multiplex PCR; TCRdb keeps only in-frame clonotypes and omits some of them. The sample shows over 150,000 clones, just over 85% of them seen only once. Sequences were obtained from peripheral blood. The source is a man aged 50-60 years with active or convalescent COVID-19.

The CDR3 loop reads CASSSGGGGGGTDTQYF. The CDR3 region has the DNA TGTGCCAGCAGCTCGGGTGGTGGCGGGGGGGGCACAGATACGCAGTATTTT. The V and J genes are TRBV9 and TRBJ2-3; 9 bases match TRBD2. CDR1 is SGDLS, CDR2 YYNGEE, per germline. The CDR3 length is 17 residues. The ends lost 4 bases at V and 1 base at J; junction bases unmatched: 10.

This chain connects TRBV11-2 to TRBJ1-2, with 7 bases lining up with TRBD1. Unmatched junction bases numbered 5, after V lost 5 bases and J lost 2 bases. Per germline, CDR1 SGHAT and CDR2 FQNNGV. This CDR3 contains 14 residues. The CDR3: CASSPETGNYGYTF. The CDR3 DNA sequence: TGTGCCAGCAGCCCAGAGACAGGGAACTATGGCTACACCTTC.

The chain employs TRBV2 and TRBJ2-1; perhaps TRBD2 as D (6 bases). Trimming removed 10 bases from V and 8 bases from J, with 15 bases in between. The CDR3 has 12 residues. Germline V gives CDR1 SNHLY, CDR2 FYNNEI. DNA of the CDR3: TGTGCCACCTCCCGCGGCGGGGATGAGCAGTTCTTC. Amino acids: CATSRGGDEQFF. The complete variable domain, with remaining parts taken from reference TRBV2 and TRBJ2-1, reads EPEVTQTPSHQVTQMGQEVILRCVPISNHLYFYWYRQILGQKVEFLVSFYNNEISEKSEIFDDQFSVERPDGSNFTLKIRSTKLEDSAMYFCATSRGGDEQFFGPGTRLTVL.

The chain uses TRBV28 and TRBJ1-5; 8 bases line up with TRBD1. Unmatched junction bases numbered 4, after V lost 6 bases and J lost 6 bases. The CDR3 consists of 13 residues. CDR1 and CDR2 from the germline V gene are MDHEN and SYDVKM. The CDR3 protein is CASRGTGPQPQHF. The CDR3 nucleotides read TGTGCCAGCAGAGGGACAGGACCTCAGCCCCAGCATTTT.

This clone appeared a single time. The rearrangement joins TRBV10-3 to TRBJ2-5, with a weak D call TRBD2 (6 bases). The V end was cut by 6 bases, the J end by 0 bases, with 11 bases between. The germline CDR1 and CDR2 sequences are ENHRY and SYGVKD. The CDR3 sequence is 14 residues long. The CDR3 here is CAIRREAYQETQYF. The CDR3 DNA sequence: TGTGCCATCAGGAGGGAGGCGTACCAAGAGACCCAGTACTTC.

The J gene is TRBJ1-2, the V gene TRBV29-1; 8 nucleotides agree with TRBD1. V shed 8 bases and J 5 bases; nucleotides not matched to a gene: 4. CDR1 is SQVTM and CDR2 is ANQGSEA in the germline V gene. The CDR3 totals 11 residues. The CDR3 region has the DNA TGCAGCCTGACAGGGGATTATGGCTACACCTTC. Its translation: CSLTGDYGYTF.

V is TRBV11-1 and J is TRBJ2-2; D is unresolved. The germline CDR1 and CDR2 sequences are SGHAT and FQDESV (reference sequence). V was cut by 4 bases and J by 3 bases, with 6 bases left in between. There are 13 residues in the CDR3. The CDR3 DNA is TGTGCCAGCAGCTCCGACTACACCGGGGAGCTGTTTTTT. This sequence encodes CASSSDYTGELFF.

The CDR3 protein is CASSDTDSPGNTIYF. The CDR3 DNA sequence: TGTGCCAGCAGCGACACGGACAGCCCTGGAAACACCATATATTTT. The chain joins TRBV9 to TRBJ1-3; a weak D match, TRBD1 (6 bases). The CDR3 length is 15 residues. Germline V gene lookup returns CDR1 SGDLS and CDR2 YYNGEE. Trimming shortened V by 3 bases and J by 2 bases, and 12 bases separated the two germline ends. Supplemented by reference TRBV9 and TRBJ1-3, the full variable domain reads DSGVTQTPKHLITATGQRVTLRCSPRSGDLSVYWYQQSLDQGLQFLIQYYNGEERAKGNILERFSAQQFPDLHSELNLSSLELGDSALYFCASSDTDSPGNTIYFGEGSWLTVV.

V gene TRBV14 combines with J gene TRBJ1-4; TRBD1 agrees at 11 bases. The CDR3 length is 15 residues. CDR1 is SGHDN and CDR2 is FVKESK in the germline V gene. The junction had 8 bases not matched to a gene; V was cut back by 4 bases and J by 10 bases. The CDR3 here is CASSLDRGPYGKLFF. As DNA, the CDR3 is TGTGCCAGCAGCCTGGACAGGGGGCCCTATGGAAAACTGTTTTTT.

The chain couples TRBV29-1 to TRBJ2-1; D may be TRBD2 (6 bases). The V and J ends lost 3 bases and 7 bases respectively, with 10 bases between them. The CDR3 has 12 residues. CDR1 SQVTM and CDR2 ANQGSEA come from the germline V gene. Written as DNA, the CDR3 is TGCAGCGTTGAGGGACTCGCAAATGAGCAGTTCTTC. Protein sequence: CSVEGLANEQFF.

The chain uses TRBV7-9 and TRBJ2-2; 7 nucleotides match TRBD1. V shed 6 bases, J shed 7 bases, and the junction held 11 bases outside the gene matches. The germline gives CDR1 SEHNR, CDR2 FQNEAQ (reference sequence). This CDR3 region has 15 residues. The chain's CDR3 is CASREAGTVGGELFF. The CDR3 nucleotides read TGTGCCAGCAGGGAGGCCGGGACAGTGGGCGGGGAGCTGTTTTTT.

This clone was seen a handful of times. The chain has TRBV24-1 and TRBJ1-2, with D possibly TRBD1 on 6 matching bases. This CDR3 comprises 14 residues. Trimming removed 4 bases at V and 5 bases at J, with 13 bases between. Germline assignment: CDR1 KGHDR and CDR2 SFDVKD. CDR3 coding DNA: TGTGCCACCAGTGACCCCGCCCAGGGGTATGGCTACACCTTC. It translates to CATSDPAQGYGYTF.

This sequence joins TRBV21-1 and TRBJ2-1; the table's D call of TRBD2 was not tested on the DNA. TRBV21-1 corresponds to a pseudogene. This CDR3 spans 12 amino acids. This CDR3 is CASSKAREEQFF. The CDR3 coding sequence is TGTGCCAGCAGCAAAGCGCGGGAAGAGCAGTTCTTC.

This clone has more than one count but fewer than ten. The J gene is TRBJ2-3, the V gene TRBV5-1, with D possibly TRBD2 on 6 matching bases. There are 16 residues in the CDR3. Germline CDR1 reads SGHRS; CDR2 reads YFSETQ. The V end lost 0 bases, the J end lost 1 base, and 12 bases lay between the germline ends. CDR3 in amino acids: CASSLAGGRRTDTQYF. The CDR3 coding sequence is TGCGCCAGCAGCTTGGCCGGAGGGAGGCGCACAGATACGCAGTATTTT.

V and J are TRBV29-1 and TRBJ1-2, with 9 bases identical to TRBD1. The CDR3 extends over 14 amino acids. The J segment lost 7 bases and the V segment lost 2 bases, leaving 8 bases of the junction unmatched. CDR1 and CDR2 from the germline V gene are SQVTM and ANQGSEA. CDR3 DNA: TGCAGCGTTGAAAAGGGACAGGGTTACGCTGGCTACACCTTC. Residues: CSVEKGQGYAGYTF.

There are a few counts of this clone. The chain employs TRBV4-1 and TRBJ2-3; TRBD2 matches 14 bases. The CDR3 length is 16 residues. Germline CDR1 is MGHRA and CDR2 is YSYEKL. The ends lost 0 bases at V and 5 bases at J; junction bases unmatched: 1. CDR3 residues: CASSQEGLAGEDTQYF. The CDR3 DNA sequence: TGCGCCAGCAGCCAAGAGGGACTAGCGGGAGAAGATACGCAGTATTTT.

The CDR3 DNA reads as TGTGCCAGCAGCCAAACAGGGGGAAGGACTGAAGCTTTCTTT. Translating it yields CASSQTGGRTEAFF. The V gene is TRBV3-1 (or the pseudogene TRBV3-2), the J gene TRBJ1-1; 8 nucleotides match TRBD1. Unmatched junction bases numbered 4, after V lost 2 bases and J lost 5 bases. This CDR3 is built from 14 residues. Germline V CDR1 and CDR2: LGHDT, YNNKEL (reference sequence).

This clone was seen only a few times. The chain carries TRBV5-1 and TRBJ1-1; 9 nucleotides match TRBD1. Germline V gives CDR1 SGHRS, CDR2 YFSETQ. Trimming removed 1 base from V and 0 bases from J; junction bases left unmatched: 10. The length of the CDR3 is 18 residues. The CDR3 loop is CASSLNPGQGSMNTEAFF. In DNA form, the CDR3 reads TGCGCCAGCAGCTTGAACCCGGGACAGGGATCCATGAACACTGAAGCTTTCTTT.

This chain uses TRBV5-1 with TRBJ2-1, with a possible D match to TRBD2 (6 bases). Germline CDR1 is SGHRS and CDR2 is YFSETQ. V gave up 0 bases and J gave up 9 bases, with 10 bases separating them. The CDR3 covers 13 residues. The CDR3 is CASSLVEEGEQFF. For the CDR3, the DNA is TGCGCCAGCAGCTTGGTTGAGGAGGGTGAGCAGTTCTTC.

This clone was seen a few times. The chain recombines TRBV7-3 with TRBJ1-1; 8 bases line up with TRBD1. The length of the CDR3 is 14 residues. Losses at the gene ends were 10 bases for V and 5 bases for J; bases not matched to a gene: 12. Germline lookup yields CDR1 SGHTA and CDR2 FQGTGA. CDR3: CAILPGQGWTEAFF. CDR3 DNA: TGTGCCATTCTGCCCGGACAGGGTTGGACTGAAGCTTTCTTT.

V is TRBV11-3 and J is TRBJ2-5; 8 bases agree with TRBD2. Trimming took 4 bases from V and 2 from J; bases not matched to a gene: 3. Germline V gene lookup returns CDR1 SGHNT and CDR2 YENEEA. The CDR3 spans 14 residues. CDR3 nucleotide sequence: TGTGCCAGCAGCTCCGGGGGGGCGCAAGAGACCCAGTACTTC. Translated, it gives CASSSGGAQETQYF.

The CDR3 DNA follows: TGTGCCAGCTCACCGGAGGCCACTGGGCAAGAGACCCAGTACTTC. It specifies CASSPEATGQETQYF. The chain recombines TRBV18 with TRBJ2-5; tentatively, D is TRBD2 (5 bases). The V end lost 3 bases, the J end lost 2 bases, and 13 bases lay between the germline ends. CDR1 and CDR2 from the germline V gene are KGHSH and LQKENI. The CDR3 covers 15 residues.